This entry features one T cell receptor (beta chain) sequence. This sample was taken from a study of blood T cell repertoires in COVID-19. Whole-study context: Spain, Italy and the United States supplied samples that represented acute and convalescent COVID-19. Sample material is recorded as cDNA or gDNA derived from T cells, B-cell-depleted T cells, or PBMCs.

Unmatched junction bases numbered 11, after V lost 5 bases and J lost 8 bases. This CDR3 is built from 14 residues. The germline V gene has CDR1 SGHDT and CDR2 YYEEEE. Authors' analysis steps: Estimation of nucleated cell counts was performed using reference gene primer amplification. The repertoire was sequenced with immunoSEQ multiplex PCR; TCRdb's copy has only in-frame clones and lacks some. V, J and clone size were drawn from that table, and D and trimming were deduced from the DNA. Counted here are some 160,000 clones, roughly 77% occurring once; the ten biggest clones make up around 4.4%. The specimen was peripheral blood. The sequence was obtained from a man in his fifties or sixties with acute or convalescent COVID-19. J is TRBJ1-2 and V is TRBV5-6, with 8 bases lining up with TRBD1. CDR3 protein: CASRPGAGGRGYTF. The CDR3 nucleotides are TGTGCCAGCAGACCCGGGGCAGGGGGCAGAGGCTACACCTTC.